A selection of T cell receptor beta chains follows, all from one sample in a study of OX40 agonist ivuxolimab in advanced cancers. Measured with immunoSEQ multiplex PCR; TCRdb has only the in-frame clones, and not every one. The data show 15,000 to 20,000 clones, 70% to 75% seen once. The sample was CD4+ or CD8+ T cells sorted from blood, taken in a trial of the OX40 agonist ivuxolimab. These receptors came from an adult with an advanced solid tumor such as melanoma, head and neck, liver or kidney cancer. CDR3s include the opening cysteine and the closing phenylalanine or tryptophan. The D gene is left open where the match is weak. A row's size may be missing; if present it is once, few, many or a size class.

clone size	V gene	J gene	D gene	CDR3 protein	CDR3 DNA
-	TRBV4-3	TRBJ2-5	-	CASSQDPSGQETQYF	TGCGCCAGCAGCCAAGATCCTTCGGGGCAAGAGACCCAGTACTTC
-	TRBV5-4	TRBJ2-5	-	CASSLGGARETQYF	TGTGCCAGCAGCTTGGGGGGCGCCAGGGAGACCCAGTACTTC
-	TRBV6-6	TRBJ1-5	-	CASSHDRLNQPQHF	TGTGCCAGCAGTCATGACAGGCTGAACCAGCCCCAGCATTTT
-	TRBV6-6	TRBJ1-1	-	CASSYFGDTEAFF	TGTGCCAGCAGTTATTTTGGGGACACTGAAGCTTTCTTT
-	TRBV13	TRBJ2-7	-	CASSLGGDRLGEQYF	TGTGCCAGCAGCTTAGGGGGTGACAGGCTCGGGGAGCAGTACTTC
-	TRBV6-6	TRBJ1-2	TRBD1	CASSPVTGNYGYTF	TGTGCCAGCAGTCCCGTGACAGGGAACTATGGCTACACCTTC
-	TRBV28	TRBJ2-1	TRBD2	CASSFGLAGYNEQFF	TGTGCCAGCAGTTTCGGTCTAGCGGGGTACAATGAGCAGTTCTTC
-	TRBV4-1	TRBJ2-7	-	CASSPRGSYEQYF	TGCGCCAGCAGCCCCCGCGGTAGCTACGAGCAGTACTTC
-	TRBV9	TRBJ1-1	-	CASSVGTGTEAFF	TGTGCCAGCAGCGTAGGGACCGGGACTGAAGCTTTCTTT
-	TRBV7-2	TRBJ1-1	-	CASSLGGRVNTEAFF	TGTGCCAGCAGCTTGGGGGGCAGGGTGAACACTGAAGCTTTCTTT
-	TRBV27	TRBJ2-7	TRBD2	CASSFETSGRHYEQYF	TGTGCCAGCAGTTTTGAGACTAGCGGGAGGCACTACGAGCAGTACTTC
few	TRBV19	TRBJ1-5	-	CASSLDSNQPQHF	TGTGCCAGTAGCCTCGACAGCAATCAGCCCCAGCATTTT
-	TRBV13	TRBJ2-7	TRBD1	CASSLPGGYEQYF	TGTGCCAGCAGCTTACCAGGGGGCTACGAGCAGTACTTC
-	TRBV7-9	TRBJ1-1	-	CASSLGQGNTEAFF	TGTGCCAGCAGCTTGGGGCAGGGGAACACTGAAGCTTTCTTT
-	TRBV19	TRBJ2-1	-	CASSWGTRGNNEQFF	TGTGCCAGTAGTTGGGGGACTCGTGGTAACAATGAGCAGTTCTTC
-	TRBV14	TRBJ1-2	-	CASSPWNYGYTF	TGTGCCAGCAGCCCTTGGAACTATGGCTACACCTTC
once	TRBV1	TRBJ2-1	-	CTSYLCGSSYNEQFF	-
-	TRBV7-9	TRBJ2-1	-	CASSQNEQFF	TGTGCCAGCAGCCAGAATGAGCAGTTCTTC
-	TRBV2	TRBJ2-7	-	CASGAARLPFEQYF	TGTGCCAGCGGGGCCGCGCGACTACCATTCGAGCAGTACTTC
-	TRBV7-3	TRBJ2-3	TRBD2	CASSLTLAGGGGTDTQYF	TGTGCCAGCAGCTTAACGCTAGCGGGTGGGGGCGGCACAGATACGCAGTATTTT
-	TRBV9	TRBJ2-7	-	CASSVVGGFDEQYF	TGTGCCAGCAGCGTAGTCGGAGGGTTCGACGAGCAGTACTTC
few	TRBV10-2	TRBJ2-7	-	CASSESYEQYF	TGCGCCAGCAGTGAGTCTTACGAGCAGTACTTC
-	TRBV7-6	TRBJ2-1	TRBD2	CASSLEAGGNNEQFF	TGTGCCAGCAGCTTAGAGGCGGGGGGGAACAATGAGCAGTTCTTC
-	TRBV12-5	TRBJ2-7	TRBD1	CASGLGQGDYEQYF	TGTGCTAGTGGTTTGGGACAGGGGGACTACGAGCAGTACTTC
once	TRBV6-5	TRBJ2-7	TRBD1	CASTNRDRPMREQYF	TGTGCCAGCACTAACCGGGACAGACCCATGAGGGAGCAGTACTTC
-	TRBV4-3	TRBJ2-3	TRBD2	CASSQDLGSGEDTQYF	TGCGCCAGCAGCCAAGATCTAGGTAGCGGGGAAGATACGCAGTATTTT
-	TRBV4-3	TRBJ2-3	TRBD2	CASSQAETSLGTDTQYF	TGCGCCAGCAGCCAAGCCGAGACTAGCTTGGGCACAGATACGCAGTATTTT
-	TRBV10-1	TRBJ1-1	-	CASSDIGQNTEAFF	TGCGCCAGCAGTGACATCGGGCAGAACACTGAAGCTTTCTTT
-	TRBV27	TRBJ2-2	-	CASSWGTNTGELFF	TGTGCCAGCAGTTGGGGGACGAACACCGGGGAGCTGTTTTTT
-	TRBV6-1	TRBJ2-2	-	CASSEPDTGELFF	TGTGCCAGCAGTGAACCCGACACCGGGGAGCTGTTTTTT
-	TRBV11-2	TRBJ1-2	TRBD1	CATDRGVGGYTF	TGTGCCACCGACAGGGGTGTTGGTGGCTACACCTTC
-	TRBV27	TRBJ1-1	-	CASTHTAMNTEAFF	TGTGCCAGCACCCATACAGCGATGAACACTGAAGCTTTCTTT
-	TRBV5-6	TRBJ1-3	-	CASSLGLSSGNTIYF	TGTGCCAGCAGCTTGGGCCTGAGCTCTGGAAACACCATATATTTT
-	TRBV4-3	TRBJ2-7	-	CASSHRLDGGYEQYF	TGCGCCAGCAGCCATCGACTAGACGGGGGTTACGAGCAGTACTTC
few	TRBV6-1	TRBJ1-3	TRBD1	CASSETGNGNTIYF	TGTGCCAGCAGTGAGACAGGGAATGGAAACACCATATATTTT
few	TRBV5-1	TRBJ2-7	-	CASSLEDSYEQYF	TGCGCCAGCAGCTTGGAAGACAGCTACGAGCAGTACTTC
-	TRBV9	TRBJ2-3	TRBD2	CASSAGGERYF	TGTGCCAGCAGCGCCGGGGGGGAGCGGTATTTT
-	TRBV28	TRBJ1-5	TRBD1	CASSAQAGTGDPVAQHF	TGTGCCAGCAGTGCCCAAGCCGGGACAGGAGATCCAGTGGCCCAGCATTTT
-	TRBV13	TRBJ1-1	-	CASNPTGDEAFF	TGTGCCAGCAACCCTACTGGGGATGAAGCTTTCTTT
once	TRBV2	TRBJ1-1	-	CASSEDGASGEAFF	TGTGCCAGCAGTGAAGATGGGGCAAGTGGTGAAGCTTTCTTT
once	TRBV7-9	TRBJ2-7	-	CASSPSVSYEQYF	TGTGCCAGCAGCCCTAGCGTATCCTACGAGCAGTACTTC
-	TRBV4-1	TRBJ2-7	-	CASSQGFATNYEQYF	TGCGCCAGCAGCCAGGGATTCGCTACCAACTACGAGCAGTACTTC
-	TRBV15	TRBJ2-7	TRBD1	CATSTGTGYYEQYF	TGTGCCACCAGCACCGGGACAGGGTACTACGAGCAGTACTTC
-	TRBV6-5	TRBJ2-2	-	CASIPDLAGELFF	TGTGCCAGCATCCCCGACCTGGCCGGGGAGCTGTTTTTT
-	TRBV4-1	TRBJ2-2	-	CASSQESSYTGELFF	TGCGCCAGCAGCCAAGAATCCAGTTACACCGGGGAGCTGTTTTTT
-	TRBV6-6	TRBJ2-7	-	CASRLLAGPYEQYF	TGTGCCAGCAGACTCCTGGCAGGGCCCTACGAGCAGTACTTC
once	TRBV9	TRBJ2-5	-	CASSVEGLAGETQYF	TGTGCCAGCAGCGTAGAAGGGCTAGCCGGCGAGACCCAGTACTTC
-	TRBV9	TRBJ2-1	-	CASSKTVNEQFF	TGTGCCAGCAGCAAAACAGTAAATGAGCAGTTCTTC
-	TRBV5-4	TRBJ1-2	TRBD1	CASSSGVQGGYGYTF	TGTGCCAGCAGTTCTGGGGTACAGGGGGGCTATGGCTACACCTTC
few	TRBV9	TRBJ2-3	-	CASSVTSTDTQYF	TGTGCCAGCAGCGTCACTAGCACAGATACGCAGTATTTT
once	TRBV28	TRBJ2-3	-	CASGSESTDTQYF	TGTGCCAGCGGGAGTGAGAGCACAGATACGCAGTATTTT
-	TRBV9	TRBJ1-2	TRBD1	CASSVSPGQGYGYTF	TGTGCCAGCAGCGTAAGCCCTGGACAGGGCTATGGCTACACCTTC
-	TRBV30	TRBJ2-1	TRBD2	CAWSFGTSGRTHNEQFF	TGTGCCTGGAGCTTCGGGACTAGCGGGAGGACCCACAATGAGCAGTTCTTC